This T cell receptor beta chain comes out of a study of T cells in Graves' hyperthyroidism and ophthalmopathy. General observations from the study: Most thyroid clonotypes expanded above 0.001 appeared in blood too.

In its sample, this clonotype was seen many times. The antigen remains undetermined. Graves' hyperthyroidism is called stable when ophthalmopathy does not progress within 18 months. Investigators excluded patients with uncontrolled infection, other autoimmune disease, pregnancy or lactation. Orbital computed tomography and thyroid ultrasound, together with serum TRAb and thyroxine and clinical symptoms, were used for diagnoses. This CDR3 has 13 residues. CDR1 is KGHSH and CDR2 is LQKENI in the germline V gene. V lost 2 bases and J lost 4, with 8 bases in between. RNA transcripts provided the source from which TCR beta CDR3 regions were amplified. First-round RT-PCR with HTBI primers amplified the TCR CDR3 region. From the multiplex PCR reads, TCRdb called clonotypes with MiXCR, one entry per CDR3 protein. The repertoire has some 740,000 distinct CDR3 sequences, 14% of them found once; the top ten carry about 9.4%.

Input material: blood. The source of this sequence is a woman aged 18-29 years with Graves' hyperthyroidism. The chain is built from TRBV18 and TRBJ1-2, with unresolved D. CDR3 loop: CASSPAEGYGYTF. CDR3 bases: TGTGCCAGCTCACCAGCGGAGGGCTATGGCTACACCTTC.